This T cell receptor (beta chain) was sequenced during a study of T cell repertoires in cytomegalovirus infection. Across the study: Carrying CMV and the relevant HLA type showed in public TCR beta signatures.

At least ten counts were recorded for this clonotype. What it binds is unknown. Whole-study findings and limits: Accumulated public TCR beta family frequency recognized individuals carrying CMV together with the relevant HLA. HLA-C-restricted CMV clonotypes gave the most frequent clonotype in two of eight donors.

Germline V gives CDR1 DFQATT, CDR2 SNEGSKA (reference sequence). The J segment lost 4 bases and the V segment lost 6 bases, leaving 10 bases of the junction unmatched. The CDR3 is 14 amino acids. TCRdb processed the reads anew with MiXCR; each CDR3 protein has one entry. The data contain 70,000 to 75,000 distinct CDR3 sequences, 4% of them singletons. The chain joins TRBV20-1 to TRBJ2-3; TRBD2 matches 7 bases. Sample: PBMCs. The sequence was obtained from a human donor in good health (CMV status not recorded). Some clones in this sample may be carry-over from other donors' samples. The DNA of the CDR3 is TGCAGTGCCGCCGGGACTAACGACGCAGATACGCAGTATTTT. This translates into CSAAGTNDADTQYF.